The present T cell receptor (beta chain) was sequenced within a study of T cells after yellow fever vaccination. This clonotype has more than one count but fewer than ten. Its target is unknown. Losses at the gene ends were 8 bases for V and 7 bases for J; bases not matched to a gene: 11. This CDR3 region has 14 residues. Findings of the study overall: Contaminants from the bulk population, in the form of abundant clonotypes, could be found in FACS-sorted repertoires. A large majority of primary-vaccination clones showed up again after the booster (roughly 96% CD4, around 88% CD8). There was a small share of clonotypes that showed up in both the CD4 and CD8 compartments.

The study made its TCR cDNA through 5'RACE template switching. That step introduced a universal primer site along with UMIs. TCRdb called the 5' RACE reads again in MiXCR, with one record for every CDR3 protein. The sample lists some 340,000 distinct CDR3 sequences; 4.1% were seen once. The material sequenced was PBMCs, taken 5 days after the yellow fever booster vaccination. This sequence joins TRBV12-3 or TRBV12-4 and TRBJ2-5; TRBD1 matches 9 bases. This receptor was obtained from a man in his late teens or twenties who received the YFV17D yellow fever vaccine. The CDR3 DNA reads TGTGCCAGCGGACTAAGACAGGGGGTTGGGACCCAGTACTTC. Its protein product is CASGLRQGVGTQYF.